The clone carrying this TCR beta chain has more than one count but fewer than ten. Its antigen is still unknown. The data stem from a study of T cells after yellow fever vaccination. Notes on the study in general: Abundant bulk-population clonotypes could contaminate the FACS-sorted repertoires. A weaker secondary response peaked on day 5, the primary on day 15.

MiXCR was run by TCRdb on the 5' RACE reads, yielding one entry per CDR3 protein. The sample holds hundreds of thousands of distinct CDR3 sequences; about 12% are singletons and the top ten take 15%. This CDR3 spans 14 amino acids. Trimming removed 6 bases from V and 8 bases from J; junction bases left unmatched: 12. V is TRBV12-3 or TRBV12-4 and J is TRBJ1-2; the match to TRBD1 covers 7 bases. Source: PBMCs, taken on the day of the yellow fever booster vaccination. The TCR sequence derives from a man aged 30-40 years who received the YFV17D yellow fever vaccine. The CDR3 DNA reads TGTGCCAGCAGGGGGGGGTTACAGGGGTTGGGCTACACCTTC. This translates into CASRGGLQGLGYTF.